This TCR beta chain was sequenced in a study of blood T cell repertoires in COVID-19 (dated by TCRdb to about 2020). Study-wide context: Samples covering the acute and convalescent phases of COVID-19 were provided by collaborators in the United States, Italy and Spain. The prospective study material was composed of cDNA or gDNA derived from T cells, B-cell-depleted T cells, or PBMCs. The dataset comprised deeply sampled blood TCRbeta repertoires from subjects exposed to, actively infected with, or recovered from COVID-19. A freely available public database, intended as a resource for researchers studying the immune response to SARS-CoV-2, is where the repertoires were released. The samples were drawn from two sources: the first 160 participants of the ongoing ImmuneRACE study, and 1,000 to 1,500 subjects contributed by 6 global collaborators. Sample metadata almost always included a de-identified subject ID, COVID-19 status, age in years and sex. HLA class I and class II types, where available, came from metadata supplied by the sample provider rather than from assay-based typing. The investigation overall reported the following: Clinical and demographic metadata were provided uncurated, with the amount varying by source and participant.

In regard to this clone: No antigen is known for it. Qualities for individual bases were not recorded, and no much larger clone is one base off.

In the prospective study, participants were roughly 18 to 90 years old, resided in about two dozen geographic areas of the United States, and were enrolled through a virtual design. In the prospective study, participants were assigned to cohorts based on the clinical history participants reported in a screening survey and a study questionnaire. Recovered participants in ImmuneRACE Cohort 3 were defined by two consecutive negative NP/OP PCR tests, clearance by a healthcare professional, or resolution of symptoms. Mobile phlebotomists in the prospective study collected whole blood, serum and a nasopharyngeal or oropharyngeal swab from every participant. Prospective study participants could optionally give additional blood draws and questionnaires over an approximately two-month period. Before DNA extraction, prospective study blood samples were shipped either frozen or at room temperature. TCRbeta CDR3 regions were amplified from genomic DNA using the immunoSEQ Assay, a bias-controlled multiplex PCR. Regarding the original processing steps: The number of nucleated cells in each sample was estimated by amplification of reference gene primers within the assay. To quantify the absolute abundance of each unique TCRbeta CDR3 rearrangement, sequence reads were collapsed and filtered. For each sample, productive Simpson clonality was calculated by taking the square root of Simpson's diversity index across productive rearrangements. The clones in this table, taken by TCRdb from immuneACCESS, are in-frame only. Not every clone is retained; where verified, under half of the shortfall comes from an unresolved V gene, and the cause of the rest is unknown. V and J calls and clone size are those listed in that table; D and trimming were worked out from the DNA. The sample table lists approximately 240,000 clones, about 89% of them with a count of one. The top ten hold over 1.5% of the sample.

Ends trimmed: V by 4 bases, J by 7 bases; bases unmatched to a gene: 6. The CDR3 starts with the cysteine, ends with the phenylalanine, and has 14 residues. Only the CDR3 part of the read is kept: 42 bases, read in frame from the first base. Based on the germline V gene (reference sequence), the CDR1 and CDR2 sequences are SGHNT and YYREEE. The rearrangement joined TRBV5-4 to TRBJ1-5; the junction holds 9 bases that match TRBD1. The sequencing sample was made of PBMCs or T cells enriched from blood (not recorded which). The clonotype originates from a woman aged 18-29 years who had recovered from COVID-19. The DNA sequence is given as TGTGCCAGCAGCCTACAGGGGGCCAAACAGCCCCAGCATTTT. Its protein product is CASSLQGAKQPQHF.